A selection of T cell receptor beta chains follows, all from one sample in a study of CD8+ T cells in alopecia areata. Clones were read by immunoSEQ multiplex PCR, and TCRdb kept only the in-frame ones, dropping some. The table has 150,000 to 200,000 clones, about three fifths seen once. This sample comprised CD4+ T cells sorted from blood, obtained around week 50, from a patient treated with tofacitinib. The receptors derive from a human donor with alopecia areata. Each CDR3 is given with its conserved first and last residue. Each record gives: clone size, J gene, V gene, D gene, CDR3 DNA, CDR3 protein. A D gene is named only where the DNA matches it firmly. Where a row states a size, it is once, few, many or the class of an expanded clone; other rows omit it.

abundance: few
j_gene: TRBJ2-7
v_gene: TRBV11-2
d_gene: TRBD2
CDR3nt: TGTGCCAGCAGCTCCTCAAGACTAGCGGGCTCCTACGAGCAGTACTTC
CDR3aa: CASSSSRLAGSYEQYF

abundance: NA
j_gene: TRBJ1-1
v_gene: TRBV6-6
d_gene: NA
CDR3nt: TGTGCCAGCAGTTACGTTGGAGGGACTGAAGCTTTCTTT
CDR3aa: CASSYVGGTEAFF

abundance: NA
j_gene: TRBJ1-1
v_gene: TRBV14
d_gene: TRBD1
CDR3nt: TGTGCCAGCAGCCAAGACCTTTATGGGACAGAGGCTTTCTTT
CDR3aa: CASSQDLYGTEAFF

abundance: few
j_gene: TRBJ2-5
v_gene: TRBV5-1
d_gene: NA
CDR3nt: TGCGCCAGCAGAAAGGAGGAGACCCAGTACTTC
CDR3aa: CASRKEETQYF

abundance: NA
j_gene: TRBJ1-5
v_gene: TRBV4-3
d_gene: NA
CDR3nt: TGCGCCAGCAGCCAAGATCTTATGTTAAGTGCGCCCCAGCATTTT
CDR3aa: CASSQDLMLSAPQHF

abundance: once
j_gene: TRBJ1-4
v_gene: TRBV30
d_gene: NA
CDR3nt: TGTGCCTGGAGTGTTGGCAAGGCCGGTGAAAAACTGTTTTTT
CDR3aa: CAWSVGKAGEKLFF

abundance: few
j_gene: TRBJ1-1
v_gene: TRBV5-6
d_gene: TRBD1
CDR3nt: TGTGCCAGCAGCCTGACAGGGGGATCTGAAGCTTTCTTT
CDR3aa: CASSLTGGSEAFF

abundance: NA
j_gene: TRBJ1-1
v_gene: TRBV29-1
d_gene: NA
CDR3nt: TGCAGCGTCCGAGGGCGCATTGGAGGCACTGAAGCTTTCTTT
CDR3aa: CSVRGRIGGTEAFF

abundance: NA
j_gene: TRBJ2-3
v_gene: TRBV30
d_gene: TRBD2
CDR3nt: TGTGCCTGGACTCTAGCGGGGGGCGTAGATACGCAGTATTTT
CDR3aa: CAWTLAGGVDTQYF

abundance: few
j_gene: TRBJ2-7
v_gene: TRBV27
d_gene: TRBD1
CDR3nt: TGTGCCAGCAGAACCGGGACAGGGATCCTCGAGCAGTACTTC
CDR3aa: CASRTGTGILEQYF

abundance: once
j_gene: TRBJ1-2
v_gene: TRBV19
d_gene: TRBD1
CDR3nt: TGTGCCAGTAGAGATTCGACAGGGGCCAACTATGGCTACACCTTC
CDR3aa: CASRDSTGANYGYTF

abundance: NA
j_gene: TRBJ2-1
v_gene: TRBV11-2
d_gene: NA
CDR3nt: TGTGCCAGCAGCTTAGATGCGATGGCGGGTGAGCAGTTCTTC
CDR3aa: CASSLDAMAGEQFF

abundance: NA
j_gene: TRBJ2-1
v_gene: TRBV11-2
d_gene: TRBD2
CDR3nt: TGTGCCAGCAGCTCCCATGCGGGGGGAGAGAATGAGCAGTTCTTC
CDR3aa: CASSSHAGGENEQFF

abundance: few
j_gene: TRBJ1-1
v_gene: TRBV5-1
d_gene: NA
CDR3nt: TGCGCCAGCAGCTTAGGGCAGGCGAACACTGAAGCTTTCTTT
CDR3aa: CASSLGQANTEAFF

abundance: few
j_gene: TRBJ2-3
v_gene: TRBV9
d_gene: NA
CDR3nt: TGTGCCAGCAGCGTAGGAGGCCCGGGGAACACAGATACGCAGTATTTT
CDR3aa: CASSVGGPGNTDTQYF